A single sample is the source of the 26 T cell receptor beta chains below, sequenced in a study of T cells in Graves' hyperthyroidism and ophthalmopathy. From RNA transcripts, TCR beta CDR3 regions were amplified. HTBI primers drove first-round RT-PCR of the TCR CDR3. MiXCR was run by TCRdb on the multiplex PCR reads, yielding one entry per CDR3 protein. The sample carries roughly 500,000 distinct CDR3 sequences, approximately 16% recorded once. The sample consisted of blood. These receptors all stem from a woman aged 25-40 years with Graves' ophthalmopathy.

This clonotype was seen repeatedly, ten times or more. V and J are TRBV28 and TRBJ2-7, with 7 bases aligning to TRBD1. Germline V CDR1 and CDR2: MDHEN, SYDVKM. The CDR3 runs to 13 residues. V lost 6 bases and J lost 4; bases outside the gene matches: 6. The CDR3 here is CASSRGSPYEQYF. In nucleotides, the CDR3 is TGTGCCAGCAGCAGGGGGTCCCCTTACGAGCAGTACTTC. The whole variable domain, filled in from reference TRBV28 and TRBJ2-7, reads DVKVTQSSRYLVKRTGEKVFLECVQDMDHENMFWYRQDPGLGLRLIYFSYDVKMKEKGDIPEGYSVSREKKERFSLILESASTNQTSMYLCASSRGSPYEQYFGPGTRLTVT.

This clonotype was seen repeatedly, ten times or more. This rearrangement joins TRBV6-1 to TRBJ2-7; 10 nucleotides align to TRBD2. V lost 10 bases and J lost 3; bases outside the gene matches: 9. Germline CDR1 and CDR2: MNHNS and SASEGT. This CDR3 has 14 amino acids. The CDR3 DNA follows: TGTGCCACGCAACCAGCGGGAGGGAACTACGAGCAGTACTTC. Residues: CATQPAGGNYEQYF.

In its sample, this clonotype was seen a few times. The chain is built from TRBV14 and TRBJ2-7; 9 bases are a match to TRBD1. This CDR3 comprises 17 residues. Germline V lookup: CDR1 SGHDN, CDR2 FVKESK. After removal of 2 bases from V and 4 bases from J, the junction contained 12 bases not matched to a gene. The CDR3 protein is CASSQTGTGKLFYEQYF. Here the CDR3 DNA reads TGTGCCAGCAGCCAAACCGGGACAGGGAAACTTTTTTACGAGCAGTACTTC.

This chain connects TRBV24-1 to TRBJ2-5; 7 bases line up with TRBD1. This CDR3 spans 14 amino acids. Looked up from germline, CDR1 is KGHDR and CDR2 is SFDVKD. J gave up 5 bases and V 6 bases, and 8 bases lay outside the gene matches. CDR3 nucleotides: TGTGCCACCAGTAACACGACAGGGTCGGAGACCCAGTACTTC. Translated: CATSNTTGSETQYF.

This chain links TRBV30 with TRBJ2-7; 8 bases align to TRBD1. The CDR3 is made up of 14 amino acids. Unmatched junction bases numbered 6, after V lost 3 bases and J lost 2 bases. The germline V gene has CDR1 GTSNPN and CDR2 SVGIG (reference sequence). Here the CDR3 DNA reads TGTGCCTGGAGAACAGGGGGTCGCGCCTACGAGCAGTACTTC. Encoded protein: CAWRTGGRAYEQYF.

Ten or more counts support this clonotype. The chain recombines TRBV2 with TRBJ1-3; possible D gene TRBD1, 5 bases. Germline CDR1 reads SNHLY; CDR2 reads FYNNEI. This CDR3 spans 13 amino acids. V was trimmed by 8 bases and J by 3 bases, leaving 11 bases between them. CDR3 region: CASGGGDGNTIYF. Written as DNA, the CDR3 is TGTGCCAGCGGTGGGGGTGATGGAAACACCATATATTTT.

Comment on this clonotype: Relative to the germline gene, one junction end is altered; a read error may explain this. The J gene is TRBJ2-5, the V gene TRBV28; D unresolved. This CDR3 has 13 amino acids. The germline V gene has CDR1 MDHEN and CDR2 SYDVKM. The CDR3 spells CASSAAVQEAQYF. The CDR3, as DNA: TGTGCCAGCAGTGCGGCAGTTCAAGAGGCCCAGTACTTC.

This clonotype occurred many times. The chain uses TRBV11-1 and TRBJ2-5, with 8 positions matching TRBD2. From germline, CDR1 is SGHAT and CDR2 FQDESV (reference sequence). With 6 bases clipped from V and 5 bases from J, the junction kept 11 bases outside the gene matches. The CDR3 length is 15 residues. DNA for the CDR3: TGTGCCAGCAGTCTTTCCAGCGGGAGCGGGGAGACCCAGTACTTC. Protein: CASSLSSGSGETQYF.

This chain joins TRBV20-1 and TRBJ2-7; D unclear. Germline-derived CDR1 and CDR2 are DFQATT and SNEGSKA (reference sequence). There are 14 residues in the CDR3. Trimming took 4 bases from V and 1 from J, leaving 14 bases between them. The CDR3 region is CSAIRADPSYEQYF. The CDR3 nucleotides are TGCAGTGCTATACGGGCGGATCCTTCCTACGAGCAGTACTTC.

This clonotype was picked up many times. The J gene is TRBJ2-1, the V gene TRBV7-6; perhaps TRBD2 as D (6 bases). The CDR3 runs 17 residues. V was clipped by 0 bases and J by 6 bases, with 18 bases between them. Germline-derived CDR1 and CDR2 are SGHVS and FNYEAQ. The CDR3 bases are TGTGCCAGCAGCTTAGCGCTGGTTGCGGGAAGGGGCAATGAGCAGTTCTTC. The encoded protein is CASSLALVAGRGNEQFF.

At least ten counts were recorded for this clonotype. The V gene is TRBV5-1, the J gene TRBJ1-2; D might be TRBD1 (5 bases). The ends were cut back, 5 bases at V and 8 bases at J, with 13 bases in the middle. Germline CDR1 reads SGHRS; CDR2 reads YFSETQ. CDR3 size: 12 residues. CDR3 sequence: CASSPGTLGYTF. The CDR3, as DNA: TGCGCCAGCAGTCCCGGGACGCTCGGCTACACCTTC.

This chain connects TRBV4-1 to TRBJ2-7, with D perhaps being TRBD1 or TRBD2 (5 bases each). Looked up from germline, CDR1 is MGHRA and CDR2 is YSYEKL. CDR3 size: 15 residues. The V end lost 3 bases, the J end lost 2 bases, and 14 bases lay between the germline ends. The CDR3 here is CASSHPGEGTYEQYF. The CDR3 nucleotides read TGCGCCAGCAGCCATCCAGGAGAGGGGACCTACGAGCAGTACTTC.

This clonotype has at least ten counts. The chain joins TRBV27 to TRBJ2-2; a possible D gene is TRBD1 (6 bases). Trimming left V 5 bases short and J 2 bases short, with 12 bases between. Germline-derived CDR1 and CDR2 are MNHEY and SMNVEV (reference sequence). This CDR3 is built from 15 residues. The CDR3 protein is CASSIQGPNTGELFF. Here the CDR3 DNA reads TGTGCCAGCAGTATACAGGGTCCCAACACCGGGGAGCTGTTTTTT.

As concerns this clonotype: A much larger clonotype is one base distant, so this may be a read error. V is TRBV12-3 or TRBV12-4 and J is TRBJ1-6, with D possibly TRBD1 on 5 matching bases. The ends were cut back, 4 bases at V and 1 base at J, with 20 bases in the middle. The CDR3 is made up of 19 amino acids. The CDR3 loop is CASSYRGGSGGSYNSPLHF. In nucleotides, the CDR3 is TGTGCCAGCAGTTACCGGGGAGGCTCCGGGGGTTCCTATAATTCACCCCTCCACTTT.

This chain connects TRBV3-1 to TRBJ1-2; tentatively, D is TRBD1 (5 bases). The germline gives CDR1 LGHDT, CDR2 YNNKEL (reference sequence). This CDR3 is built from 14 residues. V was cut by 1 base and J by 6 bases, with 12 bases left in between. The CDR3 is CASSQVRGAHGYTF. The CDR3 DNA reads as TGTGCCAGCAGCCAAGTCCGTGGGGCCCATGGCTACACCTTC. Full variable domain (rest looked up from reference TRBV3-1 and TRBJ1-2): DTAVSQTPKYLVTQMGNDKSIKCEQNLGHDTMYWYKQDSKKFLKIMFSYNNKELIINETVPNRFSPKSPDKAHLNLHINSLELGDSAVYFCASSQVRGAHGYTFGSGTRLTVV.

This clonotype was recorded at least ten times. The chain employs TRBV28 and TRBJ2-7; the match to TRBD2 covers 8 bases. The ends lost 7 bases at V and 3 bases at J; junction bases unmatched: 5. CDR1 and CDR2 (germline): MDHEN, SYDVKM. CDR3 length: 13 residues. The CDR3 coding sequence is TGTGCCAGCACCGGCGGGAGGAGCTACGAGCAGTACTTC. Its translation is CASTGGRSYEQYF.

This clonotype came up many times. The chain employs TRBV7-9 and TRBJ2-3; no clear D. Trimming shortened V by 3 bases and J by 2 bases, and 12 bases separated the two germline ends. CDR1 is SEHNR and CDR2 is FQNEAQ in the germline V gene (reference sequence). The CDR3 covers 15 residues. CDR3 amino acids: CASSFYGGNTDTQYF. DNA for the CDR3: TGTGCCAGCAGCTTTTACGGCGGAAACACAGATACGCAGTATTTT.

This clonotype was counted many times. V gene TRBV5-1 combines with J gene TRBJ1-2, with TRBD1 matching over 7 bases. Germline CDR1 and CDR2: SGHRS and YFSETQ. J was trimmed by 8 bases and V by 0 bases; bases with no gene match: 13. CDR3 size: 16 residues. This CDR3 reads CASSLGQGHKSEGYTF. The CDR3 DNA reads TGCGCCAGCAGCTTGGGACAGGGACACAAATCGGAAGGCTACACCTTC.

The rearrangement joins TRBV19 to TRBJ2-1; 11 positions match TRBD2. Germline CDR1 reads LNHDA; CDR2 reads SQIVND (reference sequence). This CDR3 is built from 17 residues. The V segment lost 4 bases and the J segment 6 bases; nucleotides outside the gene matches: 11. CDR3 DNA: TGTGCCAGTAGTACCGAAATACTAGCGGGAGTGCCCAATGAGCAGTTCTTC. Amino acids: CASSTEILAGVPNEQFF.

Ten or more counts support this clonotype. The chain couples TRBV28 to TRBJ2-7; tentative D call: TRBD2 (7 bases). Germline lookup yields CDR1 MDHEN and CDR2 SYDVKM. This CDR3 region has 17 residues. V shed 3 bases and J shed 0 bases, with 18 bases lying between them. The CDR3 protein is CASSFPRGREHSYEQYF. CDR3 bases: TGTGCCAGCAGTTTCCCCCGGGGGCGGGAGCACTCCTACGAGCAGTACTTC.

The chain links TRBV15 to TRBJ2-2; 11 nucleotides line up with TRBD2. Germline CDR1 and CDR2: LNHNV and YYDKDF (reference sequence). The CDR3 runs to 17 residues. The junction had 11 bases not matched to a gene; V was cut back by 7 bases and J by 4 bases. The CDR3 bases are TGTGCCACCACCTCGTTGAGACTAGCGGGATCCACCGGGGAGCTGTTTTTT. This translates into CATTSLRLAGSTGELFF. Full variable domain (outside the CDR3, taken from reference TRBV15 and TRBJ2-2): DAMVIQNPRYQVTQFGKPVTLSCSQTLNHNVMYWYQQKSSQAPKLLFHYYDKDFNNEADTPDNFQSRRPNTSFCFLDIRSPGLGDTAMYLCATTSLRLAGSTGELFFGEGSRLTVL.

This clonotype was observed at least ten times. The rearrangement links TRBV20-1 to TRBJ2-1; 9 nucleotides match TRBD2. The CDR3 is 15 amino acids. Trimming removed 0 bases from V and 9 bases from J; junction bases left unmatched: 9. Looked up from germline, CDR1 is DFQATT and CDR2 is SNEGSKA (reference sequence). This chain's CDR3 is CSARDRLAGTGEQFF. The CDR3 nucleotides read TGCAGTGCTAGAGACCGGCTAGCGGGAACTGGTGAGCAGTTCTTC.

This clonotype was counted once. The CDR3 reads CASRAGGGRNYEQYF. The DNA of the CDR3 is TGTGCCAGCAGGGCCGGGGGAGGGAGGAACTACGAGCAGTACTTC. The gene calls are TRBV7-8 and TRBJ2-7, with TRBD2 matching over 7 bases. The ends lost 6 bases at V and 3 bases at J; junction bases unmatched: 11. The germline gives CDR1 SGHVS, CDR2 FQNEAQ. This CDR3 contains 15 residues.

This clonotype has more than one count but fewer than ten. The rearrangement joins TRBV4-3 to TRBJ1-4; D might be TRBD1 (6 bases). CDR3 size: 16 residues. Germline V gene data show CDR1 as LGHNA and CDR2 as YSLEER. The V end was cut by 0 bases, the J end by 6 bases, with 14 bases between. The DNA of the CDR3 is TGCGCCAGCAGCCAAGATCGGGGGCCGCGGGATGAAAAACTGTTTTTT. It yields the protein CASSQDRGPRDEKLFF.

The sample holds many counts of this clonotype. The V call is TRBV28, the J call TRBJ2-3; the D call may be TRBD1 or TRBD2 (6 bases each). The CDR3 length is 15 residues. The V gene's germline CDR1 is MDHEN and CDR2 SYDVKM. The V end was cut by 3 bases, the J end by 3 bases, with 13 bases between. Here the CDR3 reads CASSLWRGGTDTQYF. CDR3 in DNA: TGTGCCAGCAGTTTGTGGCGAGGGGGGACAGATACGCAGTATTTT.

The CDR3 sequence: CSVGDPVKNIQYF. The CDR3 nucleotides read TGCAGCGTCGGGGACCCAGTCAAAAACATTCAGTACTTC. The chain uses TRBV29-1 and TRBJ2-4; tentatively, D is TRBD1 or TRBD2 (5 bases each). CDR1 is SQVTM, CDR2 ANQGSEA, per germline. This CDR3 spans 13 amino acids. Trimming pared 6 bases from V and 3 bases from J, leaving 12 bases between.